This T cell receptor beta chain was recorded in a study of blood T cell repertoires in COVID-19. Repertoires were generated with immunoSEQ multiplex PCR, while TCRdb's copy carries only in-frame clones and drops some. The sample lists roughly 250,000 clones, over 75% occurring once. This CDR3 has 16 amino acids. J gave up 5 bases and V 5 bases, and 7 bases lay outside the gene matches. Germline lookup yields CDR1 MNHEY and CDR2 SVGEGT. This receptor was identified in a middle-aged woman who had recovered from COVID-19. The chain has TRBV6-2 or TRBV6-3 and TRBJ2-5; 14 bases fit TRBD2. Source material: peripheral blood. Here the CDR3 DNA reads TGTGCCAGCAGTCGTCGACTAGCGGGGGGGCGTGAGACCCAGTACTTC. Its protein is CASSRRLAGGRETQYF.